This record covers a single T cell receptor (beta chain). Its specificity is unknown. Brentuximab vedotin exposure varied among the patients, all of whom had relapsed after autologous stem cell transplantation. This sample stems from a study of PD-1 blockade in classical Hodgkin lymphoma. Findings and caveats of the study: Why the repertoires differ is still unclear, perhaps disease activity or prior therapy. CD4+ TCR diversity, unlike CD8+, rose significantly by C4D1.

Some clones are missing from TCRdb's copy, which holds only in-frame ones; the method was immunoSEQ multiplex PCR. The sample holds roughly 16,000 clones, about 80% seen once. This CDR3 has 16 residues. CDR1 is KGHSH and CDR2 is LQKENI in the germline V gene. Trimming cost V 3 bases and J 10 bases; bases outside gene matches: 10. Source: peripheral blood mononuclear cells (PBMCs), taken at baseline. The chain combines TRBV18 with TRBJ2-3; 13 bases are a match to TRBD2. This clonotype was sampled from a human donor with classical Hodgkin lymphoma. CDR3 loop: CASSPGLAGAFGAQYF. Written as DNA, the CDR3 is TGTGCCAGCTCACCTGGACTAGCGGGGGCCTTCGGGGCGCAGTATTTT.